Below, 5 T cell receptor beta chains from the same sample are listed, as sequenced in a study of tumor and adjacent non-tumor tissue in lung cancer. The template was RNA from unsorted bulk tissue. TCRbeta libraries were built with three rounds of nested PCR, modified from ARM-PCR. TCRdb passed the multiplex PCR reads through MiXCR, listing each CDR3 protein once. The sample shows under 150,000 distinct CDR3 sequences, around two thirds of them seen only once. Specimen: lung tumor tissue. These receptors were collected from a man in his fifties or sixties with small cell lung cancer.

This clonotype was detected once. The junction and the germline gene differ at one end; a read error may be behind it. This sequence joins TRBV29-1 and TRBJ1-2; no clear D gene. In germline, CDR1 is SQVTM, CDR2 ANQGSEA. CDR3 length: 13 residues. In DNA form, the CDR3 reads TGCAGCATTGAAGATCGAGGGTTCTATGGTTACACCTTC. The encoded protein is CSIEDRGFYGYTF.

This clonotype has only a few counts. A much more abundant neighbour one base away suggests this may be a read error. V gene TRBV5-4 combines with J gene TRBJ2-1; the match to TRBD1 covers 9 bases. The CDR3 loop spans 16 amino acids. Germline CDR1 is SGHNT and CDR2 is YYREEE (reference sequence). The DNA for the CDR3 is TGTGCCAACAGCAGTGGACAGGGGAAAGCCTACAATGAGCAGTTCTTC. As protein: CANSSGQGKAYNEQFF.

This clonotype appeared a few times. The chain recombines TRBV6-5 with TRBJ1-2; the match to TRBD1 covers 7 bases. The germline V gene encodes CDR1 MNHEY and CDR2 SVGAGI. The V segment lost 6 bases and the J segment 8 bases; nucleotides outside the gene matches: 15. CDR3 length equals 15 residues. The CDR3 here is CASSPAVEGARGYTF. CDR3 bases: TGTGCCAGCAGCCCCGCCGTGGAGGGGGCAAGGGGCTACACCTTC.

Comments on this clonotype: This may stem from a read error, because a much larger clone lies one nucleotide away. The chain has TRBV6-5 and TRBJ1-2; D is ambiguous. CDR1 and CDR2 from the germline V gene are MNHEY and SVGAGI. The CDR3 runs to 15 residues. CDR3 coding DNA: TGTTCCAGCAGTTCCCTCCGGGGATCGGACTATGGCTACACCTTC. Its protein product is CSSSSLRGSDYGYTF.

This chain joins TRBV15 and TRBJ2-1; weak D call: TRBD2 (5 bases). The CDR3 covers 16 residues. V lost 1 base and J lost 4, with 14 bases in between. CDR1 and CDR2 (germline): LNHNV, YYDKDF (reference sequence). Here the CDR3 DNA reads TGTGCCACCAGCAGAGTCGAGACTATCGTATACAATGAGCAGTTCTTC. Protein: CATSRVETIVYNEQFF.